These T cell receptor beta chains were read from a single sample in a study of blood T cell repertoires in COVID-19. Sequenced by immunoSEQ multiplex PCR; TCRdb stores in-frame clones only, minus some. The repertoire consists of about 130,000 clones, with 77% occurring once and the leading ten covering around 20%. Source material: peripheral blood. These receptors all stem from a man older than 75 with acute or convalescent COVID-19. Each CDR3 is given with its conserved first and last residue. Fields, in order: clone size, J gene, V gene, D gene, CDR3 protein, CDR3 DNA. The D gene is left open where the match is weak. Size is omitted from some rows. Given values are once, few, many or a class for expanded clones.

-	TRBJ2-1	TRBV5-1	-	CASSAELGLSGNEQFF	TGCGCCAGCAGCGCAGAACTAGGCCTGAGTGGGAATGAGCAGTTCTTC
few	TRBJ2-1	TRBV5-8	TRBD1	CASSSGQASSEQFF	TGTGCCAGCAGCTCCGGACAGGCGTCGAGTGAGCAGTTCTTC
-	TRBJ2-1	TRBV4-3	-	CASSHSSGVGDEQFF	TGCGCCAGCAGCCATTCGTCGGGGGTTGGCGATGAGCAGTTCTTC
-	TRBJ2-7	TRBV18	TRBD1	CASSPLETGYHEQYF	TGTGCCAGCTCACCACTTGAGACAGGGTACCACGAGCAGTACTTC
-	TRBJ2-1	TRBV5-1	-	CASMFGGLTYNEQFF	TGCGCCAGCATGTTTGGGGGCTTGACCTACAATGAGCAGTTCTTC
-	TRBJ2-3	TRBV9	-	CASSVSPGPMGDTQYF	TGTGCCAGCAGCGTCTCGCCGGGTCCCATGGGAGATACGCAGTATTTT
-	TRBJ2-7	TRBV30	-	CAWRVQDLPSHEQYF	TGTGCCTGGAGAGTACAGGACCTTCCCTCCCACGAGCAGTACTTC
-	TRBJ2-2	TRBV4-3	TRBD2	CASSRSGGANTGELFF	TGCGCCAGCAGCCGTAGCGGGGGGGCGAACACCGGGGAGCTGTTTTTT
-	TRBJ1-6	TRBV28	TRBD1	CASSTGTGVSPLHF	TGTGCCAGCAGCACCGGGACAGGGGTATCACCCCTCCACTTT
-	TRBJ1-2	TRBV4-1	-	CASSPGEGRNYGYTF	TGCGCCAGCAGCCCGGGGGAGGGGAGAAACTATGGCTACACCTTC
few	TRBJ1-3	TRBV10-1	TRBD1	CASSEQGQSGNTIYF	TGCGCCAGCAGTGAGCAGGGACAGTCTGGAAACACCATATATTTT
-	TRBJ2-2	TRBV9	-	CASSRFYTGLRTGELFF	TGTGCCAGCAGCCGATTTTACACAGGGCTGAGAACCGGGGAGCTGTTTTTT
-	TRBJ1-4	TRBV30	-	CAWSVLSREGKLFF	TGTGCCTGGAGTGTACTGAGCCGGGAAGGAAAACTGTTTTTT
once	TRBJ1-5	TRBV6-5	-	CASSYRENQPQHF	TGTGCCAGCAGTTACAGGGAGAATCAGCCCCAGCATTTT
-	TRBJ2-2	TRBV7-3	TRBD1	CASQKGTGVSGELFF	TGTGCCAGCCAAAAGGGGACAGGGGTATCCGGGGAGCTGTTTTTT
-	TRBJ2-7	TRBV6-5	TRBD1	CASSKPGQGYEQYF	TGTGCCAGCAGTAAGCCGGGACAGGGTTACGAGCAGTACTTC
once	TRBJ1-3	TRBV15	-	CATSATRSGNTIYF	TGTGCCACCAGCGCCACGAGGTCTGGAAACACCATATATTTT
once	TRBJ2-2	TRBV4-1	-	CASSPRIATGELFF	TGCGCCAGCAGCCCGCGCATAGCCACCGGGGAGCTGTTTTTT
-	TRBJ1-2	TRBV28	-	CASSSTLGYTF	TGTGCCAGCAGTTCTACGCTTGGCTACACCTTC
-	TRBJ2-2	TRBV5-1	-	CASSATDNTGELFF	TGCGCCAGCAGCGCGACAGACAACACCGGGGAGCTGTTTTTT
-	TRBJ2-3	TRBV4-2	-	CASSRGSDTDTQYF	TGTGCCAGCAGCCGGGGCTCTGACACAGATACGCAGTATTTT
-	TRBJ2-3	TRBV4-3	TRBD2	CASSQQWGGADTQYF	TGCGCCAGCAGCCAGCAATGGGGGGGGGCAGATACGCAGTATTTT
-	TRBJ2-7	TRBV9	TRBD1	CASSGSSGTGYDEQYF	TGTGCCAGCAGCGGATCCTCCGGGACAGGGTACGACGAGCAGTACTTC
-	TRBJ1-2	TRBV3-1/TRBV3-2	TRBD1	CASSPFDREWLWGYTF	TGTGCCAGCAGCCCGTTCGACAGGGAATGGTTGTGGGGCTACACCTTC
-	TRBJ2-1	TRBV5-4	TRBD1	CASSPGTVSYNEQFF	TGTGCCAGCAGCCCCGGGACAGTTTCGTACAATGAGCAGTTCTTC
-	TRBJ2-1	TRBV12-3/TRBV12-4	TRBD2	CASSTRGGNEQFF	TGTGCCAGCAGTACTAGGGGAGGGAATGAGCAGTTCTTC
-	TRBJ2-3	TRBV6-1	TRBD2	CASSDRERGLGNTQYF	TGTGCCAGCAGTGACAGGGAGCGGGGCCTCGGGAATACGCAGTATTTT
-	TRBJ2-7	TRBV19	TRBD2	CASSPSGASTYEQYF	TGTGCCAGTAGTCCGAGCGGGGCTTCGACTTACGAGCAGTACTTC
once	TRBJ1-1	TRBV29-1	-	CSSSVQWNTEAFF	TGCAGCTCTTCTGTACAGTGGAACACTGAAGCTTTCTTT
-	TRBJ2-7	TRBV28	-	CASSYGYYEQYF	TGTGCCAGCAGTTACGGGTACTACGAGCAGTACTTC
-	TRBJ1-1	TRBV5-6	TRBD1	CASRLTGMNTEAFF	TGTGCCAGCAGATTGACAGGGATGAACACTGAAGCTTTCTTT
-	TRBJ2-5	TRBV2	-	CASSERTGSGETQYF	TGTGCCAGCAGCGAGAGAACAGGGAGTGGGGAGACCCAGTACTTC
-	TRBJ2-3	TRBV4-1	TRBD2	CASNLGLDSDTQYF	TGCGCCAGCAACCTCGGACTAGACTCGGATACGCAGTATTTT
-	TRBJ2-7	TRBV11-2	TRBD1	CASSFSGTGYEQYF	TGTGCCAGCAGCTTCTCCGGGACAGGTTACGAGCAGTACTTC
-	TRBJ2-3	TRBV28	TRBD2	CASRRGISTDTQYF	TGTGCCAGCAGGCGGGGGATCAGCACAGATACGCAGTATTTT
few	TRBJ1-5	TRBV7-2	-	CASSLWGLRDQPQHF	TGTGCCAGCAGCCTATGGGGGCTAAGGGATCAGCCCCAGCATTTT
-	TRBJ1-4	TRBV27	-	CASRRPGATNEKLFF	TGTGCCAGCAGAAGACCAGGGGCAACTAATGAAAAACTGTTTTTT
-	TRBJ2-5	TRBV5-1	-	CASSTSVGRLQETQYF	TGCGCCTCCTCGACGTCCGTCGGCAGACTACAAGAGACCCAGTACTTC
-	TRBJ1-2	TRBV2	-	CASSSNGVGGYTF	TGTGCCAGCAGCTCCAACGGGGTCGGTGGCTACACCTTC
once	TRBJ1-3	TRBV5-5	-	CASSSTGLSGNTIYF	TGTGCCAGCAGCTCCACAGGCCTCTCTGGAAACACCATATATTTT
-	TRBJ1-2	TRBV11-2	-	CASSKDGWGGYTF	TGTGCCAGCAGCAAGGACGGATGGGGCGGCTACACCTTC
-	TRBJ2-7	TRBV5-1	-	CASSFGTFYEQYF	TGCGCCAGCAGCTTTGGGACATTCTACGAGCAGTACTTC
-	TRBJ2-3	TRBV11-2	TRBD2	CASSSGLGRADTQYF	TGTGCCAGCAGCTCGGGACTAGGGAGGGCAGATACGCAGTATTTT
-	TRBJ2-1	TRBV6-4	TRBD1	CASSVDPDRGKYNEQFF	TGTGCCAGCAGTGTAGACCCGGACAGGGGGAAGTACAATGAGCAGTTCTTC
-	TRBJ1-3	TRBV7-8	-	CASSLASAGTGNTIYF	TGTGCCAGCAGCTTAGCATCCGCGGGCACTGGAAACACCATATATTTT
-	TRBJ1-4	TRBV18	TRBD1	CASSPGQGAGEKLFF	TGTGCCAGCTCACCCGGACAGGGGGCTGGTGAAAAACTGTTTTTT
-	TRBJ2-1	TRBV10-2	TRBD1	CASRGARGLHNEQFF	TGCGCCAGCAGGGGGGCCAGGGGGCTTCACAATGAGCAGTTCTTC
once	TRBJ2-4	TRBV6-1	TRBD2	CASSERGLEILAKNIQYF	TGTGCCAGCAGTGAACGGGGACTAGAGATTCTAGCCAAAAACATTCAGTACTTC